The entry below gives a single TCR beta chain sequence along with its context. An input of roughly 0.5 to 1 ug of RNA was subjected to reverse transcription using random hexamers. Multiplex PCR with immunoSEQ amplified the TCR beta CDR3 across 54 Vbeta and 13 Jbeta. TCRdb re-derived calls from the immunoSEQ multiplex PCR reads in MiXCR, one entry per CDR3 protein. The data hold some 120,000 distinct CDR3 sequences, with roughly 94% observed a single time. CDR1 is DFQATT and CDR2 is SNEGSKA in the germline V gene (reference sequence). The V gene lost 6 bases and the J gene lost 1 base, with 6 bases spanning the gap. This CDR3 is built from 11 residues. These data belong to a study of CD8 T cells in Susac syndrome.

The clonotype was recovered from a human donor with multiple sclerosis. V usage is TRBV20-1 and J usage is TRBJ1-1, with D uncertain. Material for sequencing was CD4+ T cells from PBMCs. Here the CDR3 DNA reads TGCAGTGCGGGCCCGAACACTGAAGCTTTCTTT. Residues: CSAGPNTEAFF.